What follows are 16 T cell receptor gamma chains derived from one specimen sequenced in a study of gamma-delta T cells after stem cell transplantation. TCRdb redid the clone calls on the RT-PCR reads with CATT. The repertoire has some 1,200 gamma-chain clones, less than 3.5% of them found once; the top ten carry 30% to 40%. The sequenced material came from gamma-delta T cells. These receptors were collected from a human donor. It is not recorded whose cells these are; they may come from a transplant donor.

In regard to this clone: TCRdb's protein, taken from a much larger clone, differs from this DNA's translation at residue 14, likely owing to a read error; the protein displayed comes from the DNA. The V gene is TRGV9, the J gene TRGJ1 or TRGJ2. This CDR3 spans 15 amino acids. CDR1 GITISATS and CDR2 ISYDGTV come from the germline V gene (reference sequence). DNA for the CDR3: TGTGCCTTGTGGGAGGTGCAAACCTTGCATTATAAGAAAATCTTT. Its translation: CALWEVQTLHYKKIF.

This clone has only a few counts. Other nucleotide sequences from this sample produce the same CDR3. The rearrangement uses TRGV9 and TRGJP. V was clipped by 6 bases and J by 4 bases; unmatched bases: 3. From germline, CDR1 is GITISATS and CDR2 ISYDGTV (reference sequence). This CDR3 has 15 residues. The CDR3 reads CALWSQELGKKIKVF. The CDR3 DNA reads as TGTGCCTTGTGGTCTCAAGAGTTGGGCAAAAAAATCAAGGTATTT.

In its sample, this clone was seen a few times. TCRdb's protein for this DNA is that of a much larger clone and differs from the translation at residue 5, likely a read error; the protein shown is the DNA translation. CDR3 coding DNA: TGTGCCTTGTGGAAGGTGCAAGACTATAAGAAACTCTTT. Protein sequence: CALWKVQDYKKLF. The gene calls are TRGV9 and TRGJ1 or TRGJ2. The CDR3 covers 13 residues. Germline loops: CDR1 GITISATS, CDR2 ISYDGTV (reference sequence).

This clone counts as medium-sized. The gene calls are TRGV9 and TRGJP. Germline loops: CDR1 GITISATS, CDR2 ISYDGTV (reference sequence). V lost 0 bases and J lost 3; bases outside the gene matches: 8. The CDR3 runs to 19 residues. CDR3 loop: CALWEVQIPQELGKKIKVF. The CDR3 nucleotides read TGTGCCTTGTGGGAGGTGCAGATCCCGCAAGAGTTGGGCAAAAAAATCAAGGTATTT.

By sample fraction, this clone is medium-sized. CDR3 loop: CATYEHSSDWIKTF. The CDR3, as DNA: TGTGCCACCTATGAACATAGTAGTGATTGGATCAAGACGTTT. The chain recombines TRGV2 with TRGJP2. From germline, CDR1 is EGSNGY and CDR2 YDSYNSKV. The trim removed 8 bases at V and 0 bases at J, leaving 6 bases unmatched. The CDR3 runs to 14 residues.

This clone appeared a few times. TCRdb shows a much larger clone's protein in place of this DNA's translation, and the two differ at residue 10, likely through a read error; the protein shown is translated from the DNA. This chain links TRGV8 with TRGJP2. There are 13 residues in the CDR3. Germline CDR1 and CDR2: VENAVY and YDSYNSRV. The CDR3 nucleotides are TGTGCCACCTGGGAGAGTAGTGATTGGACCAAGACGTTT. Protein product: CATWESSDWTKTF.

By share, this clone counts as large. Other nucleotide sequences in the sample specify the same CDR3. The chain has TRGV9 and TRGJP. This CDR3 is built from 16 residues. Trimming removed 0 bases from V and 7 bases from J; junction bases left unmatched: 3. The germline V gene has CDR1 GITISATS and CDR2 ISYDGTV (reference sequence). The CDR3 DNA sequence: TGTGCCTTGTGGGAGGTGGGGGAGTTGGGCAAAAAAATCAAGGTATTT. Translation: CALWEVGELGKKIKVF.

This clone is medium-sized within its sample. V and J are TRGV9 and TRGJP. CDR3 length: 17 residues. Germline loops: CDR1 GITISATS, CDR2 ISYDGTV (reference sequence). Trimming removed 0 bases from V and 9 bases from J; junction bases left unmatched: 8. CDR3 protein: CALWEVPNWLGKKIKVF. The CDR3 DNA sequence: TGTGCCTTGTGGGAGGTGCCGAACTGGTTGGGCAAAAAAATCAAGGTATTT.

This clone qualifies as medium-sized. The genes are TRGV4 and TRGJ1 or TRGJ2. This CDR3 spans 15 amino acids. The ends lost 5 bases at V and 2 bases at J; junction bases unmatched: 12. Germline V gene sequence: CDR1 EGSTGY, CDR2 YDSYTSSV. CDR3 in amino acids: CATWAPPFDYYKKLF. DNA for the CDR3: TGTGCCACCTGGGCCCCACCGTTCGATTATTATAAGAAACTCTTT.

In this sample, this clone is medium-sized (0.01 to 0.1%). Here the CDR3 reads CATWEGDYYKKLF. The DNA for the CDR3 is TGTGCCACCTGGGAAGGCGATTATTATAAGAAACTCTTT. V is TRGV8 and J is TRGJ1 or TRGJ2. Trimming at V came to 4 bases and at J to 2 bases, leaving 5 bases not matched to a gene. Germline V gene lookup returns CDR1 VENAVY and CDR2 YDSYNSRV. This CDR3 comprises 13 residues.

In its sample, this clone ranks as medium-sized. V usage is TRGV9 and J usage is TRGJP. This CDR3 comprises 18 residues. From germline, CDR1 is GITISATS and CDR2 ISYDGTV (reference sequence). The V segment lost 0 bases and the J segment 4 bases; nucleotides outside the gene matches: 6. Here the CDR3 DNA reads TGTGCCTTGTGGGAGGTGCGGGCTCAAGAGTTGGGCAAAAAAATCAAGGTATTT. As protein: CALWEVRAQELGKKIKVF.

The rearrangement uses TRGV3 and TRGJ1 or TRGJ2. Germline CDR1 VTNTFY, CDR2 YDVSTARD (reference sequence). The CDR3 has 13 amino acids. Trimming took 1 base from V and 3 from J; bases not matched to a gene: 3. CDR3 amino acids: CATWDSRYYKKLF. The CDR3, as DNA: TGTGCCACCTGGGACAGCCGTTATTATAAGAAACTCTTT.

The V and J genes are TRGV9 and TRGJP. The germline CDR1 and CDR2 sequences are GITISATS and ISYDGTV (reference sequence). This CDR3 comprises 17 residues. Trimming took 0 bases from V and 9 from J; bases not matched to a gene: 8. The CDR3 loop is CALWEVRIPLGKKIKVF. The CDR3 nucleotides are TGTGCCTTGTGGGAGGTGCGAATACCGTTGGGCAAAAAAATCAAGGTATTT.

In the case of this clone: A far larger clone lies a single base away; this is likely a read error. CDR3 nucleotide sequence: TGTGCCACCTGGGTCGGCTATAGGAAACTCTTT. Its protein is CATWVGYRKLF. This chain links TRGV4 with TRGJ1 or TRGJ2. This CDR3 has 11 amino acids. Germline CDR1 EGSTGY, CDR2 YDSYTSSV.

This clone was seen only a few times. The protein given by TCRdb reflects a much larger clone and differs at residue 13 from this DNA's translation, likely from a read error; the protein shown is the DNA's translation. The chain carries TRGV8 and TRGJP2. Germline V gene lookup returns CDR1 VENAVY and CDR2 YDSYNSRV. The CDR3 is made up of 15 amino acids. The CDR3 nucleotides are TGTGCCACCTGGGATAGGGCTAGTAGTGATTGGATCGAGACGTTT. Its translation is CATWDRASSDWIETF.

Relative to its sample, this clone is medium-sized (0.01 to 0.1%). The chain employs TRGV9 and TRGJP. Trimming took 0 bases from V and 7 from J; bases not matched to a gene: 9. Germline loops: CDR1 GITISATS, CDR2 ISYDGTV (reference sequence). The length of the CDR3 is 18 residues. The CDR3 protein is CALWEVVAGELGKKIKVF. The CDR3 DNA sequence: TGTGCCTTGTGGGAGGTGGTTGCGGGGGAGTTGGGCAAAAAAATCAAGGTATTT.